A selection of T cell receptor beta chains follows, all from one sample in a study of cytotoxic CD8 clonotypes in ibrutinib-treated CLL. Assay used: immunoSEQ multiplex PCR; TCRdb lists only in-frame clones, some missing. The sample includes about 300,000 clones, over 60% of them seen just once. The sequenced sample was PBMCs, obtained after 36 months of ibrutinib treatment. These receptor sequences come from a human donor with chronic lymphocytic leukemia. Both conserved end residues are part of each CDR3. Each record gives: D gene, J gene, clone size, V gene, CDR3 protein, CDR3 DNA. D genes are given only for firm matches. The size of a clone is reported for some rows only, either as once, few or many, or as a class for expanded clones.

d_call: -
j_call: TRBJ2-7
clone_size: -
v_call: TRBV4-1
cdr3_aa: CASSQVVRGGYEQYF
cdr3_nt: TGCGCCAGCAGCCAAGTGGTCAGGGGGGGCTACGAGCAGTACTTC

d_call: TRBD1
j_call: TRBJ1-2
clone_size: -
v_call: TRBV2
cdr3_aa: CASSAGQAIGSYGYTF
cdr3_nt: TGTGCCAGCAGTGCTGGACAGGCAATTGGGTCTTATGGCTACACCTTC

d_call: -
j_call: TRBJ2-7
clone_size: -
v_call: TRBV5-6
cdr3_aa: CASSLDVASYEQYF
cdr3_nt: TGTGCCAGCAGCTTGGACGTGGCCTCCTACGAGCAGTACTTC

d_call: TRBD2
j_call: TRBJ2-7
clone_size: -
v_call: TRBV9
cdr3_aa: CASSATPGGRYEQYF
cdr3_nt: TGTGCCAGCAGCGCCACGCCGGGAGGGCGATACGAGCAGTACTTC

d_call: -
j_call: TRBJ1-2
clone_size: -
v_call: TRBV28
cdr3_aa: CASLNEGYYGYTF
cdr3_nt: TGTGCCAGCCTGAATGAGGGGTACTATGGCTACACCTTC

d_call: TRBD1
j_call: TRBJ2-1
clone_size: -
v_call: TRBV28
cdr3_aa: CASSGQGPGGAPYNEQFF
cdr3_nt: TGTGCCAGCAGTGGACAGGGGCCGGGAGGCGCACCCTACAATGAGCAGTTCTTC

d_call: -
j_call: TRBJ1-5
clone_size: few
v_call: TRBV19
cdr3_aa: CASSIRGGDSNQPQHF
cdr3_nt: TGTGCCAGTAGTATCCGAGGGGGAGATAGCAATCAGCCCCAGCATTTT

d_call: -
j_call: TRBJ1-1
clone_size: -
v_call: TRBV21-1
cdr3_aa: CASSIPKKRYRLGNTEAFF
cdr3_nt: TGTGCCAGCAGCATCCCGAAAAAAAGATACAGGTTGGGGAACACTGAAGCTTTCTTT

d_call: TRBD1
j_call: TRBJ2-7
clone_size: once
v_call: TRBV5-6
cdr3_aa: CASSQIRDRGHEQYF
cdr3_nt: TGTGCCAGCAGCCAAATCCGGGACAGGGGACACGAGCAGTACTTC

d_call: TRBD1
j_call: TRBJ2-1
clone_size: few
v_call: TRBV5-1
cdr3_aa: CASSLVRGQGLGEQFF
cdr3_nt: TGCGCCAGCAGCTTGGTTCGCGGACAGGGGTTAGGTGAGCAGTTCTTC

d_call: TRBD2
j_call: TRBJ2-7
clone_size: -
v_call: TRBV6-1
cdr3_aa: CASSGAGLAYEQYF
cdr3_nt: TGTGCCAGCAGCGGGGCGGGACTAGCCTACGAGCAGTACTTC

d_call: -
j_call: TRBJ2-5
clone_size: -
v_call: TRBV2
cdr3_aa: CASSPLPPGETQYF
cdr3_nt: TGTGCCAGCAGTCCATTGCCCCCGGGGGAGACCCAGTACTTC

d_call: -
j_call: TRBJ1-1
clone_size: few
v_call: TRBV2
cdr3_aa: CASSTPGLEWWDTEAFF
cdr3_nt: TGTGCCAGCAGCACCCCGGGCCTAGAGTGGTGGGACACTGAAGCTTTCTTT

d_call: -
j_call: TRBJ2-1
clone_size: few
v_call: TRBV5-1
cdr3_aa: CASSLASLQSYNEQFF
cdr3_nt: TGCGCCAGCAGCTTGGCATCCCTCCAGAGCTACAATGAGCAGTTCTTC

d_call: TRBD2
j_call: TRBJ2-1
clone_size: -
v_call: TRBV7-2
cdr3_aa: CASSTHTSGPGCEQFF
cdr3_nt: TGTGCCAGCAGCACACACACTAGCGGGCCTGGCTGCGAGCAGTTCTTC

d_call: TRBD2
j_call: TRBJ2-7
clone_size: -
v_call: TRBV18
cdr3_aa: CASSPPGGLGVLEQYF
cdr3_nt: TGTGCCAGCTCACCACCGGGGGGACTAGGGGTTCTCGAGCAGTACTTC

d_call: TRBD1
j_call: TRBJ2-7
clone_size: -
v_call: TRBV2
cdr3_aa: CASNRGPDEQYF
cdr3_nt: TGTGCCAGTAACAGGGGGCCGGACGAGCAGTACTTC

d_call: -
j_call: TRBJ2-6
clone_size: -
v_call: TRBV18
cdr3_aa: CASSPWRQVSGANVLTF
cdr3_nt: TGTGCCAGCTCACCATGGCGACAGGTCTCTGGGGCCAACGTCCTGACTTTC

d_call: -
j_call: TRBJ2-7
clone_size: -
v_call: TRBV9
cdr3_aa: CASIEVRSYEQYF
cdr3_nt: TGTGCCAGCATCGAGGTTAGATCCTACGAGCAGTACTTC

d_call: -
j_call: TRBJ2-5
clone_size: -
v_call: TRBV5-1
cdr3_aa: CASSFGGLETQYF
cdr3_nt: TGCGCCAGCAGCTTTGGGGGGCTGGAGACCCAGTACTTC

d_call: -
j_call: TRBJ2-5
clone_size: -
v_call: TRBV11-2
cdr3_aa: CASSLDFGRGSYQETQYF
cdr3_nt: TGTGCCAGCAGCTTAGATTTCGGGCGAGGGTCGTACCAAGAGACCCAGTACTTC

d_call: TRBD1
j_call: TRBJ2-1
clone_size: -
v_call: TRBV7-2
cdr3_aa: CASSPDRGHNEQFF
cdr3_nt: TGTGCCAGCAGCCCCGACAGGGGCCACAATGAGCAGTTCTTC

d_call: -
j_call: TRBJ2-2
clone_size: once
v_call: TRBV4-1
cdr3_aa: CASSQVGGTGELFF
cdr3_nt: TGCGCCAGCAGCCAAGTCGGGGGAACCGGGGAGCTGTTTTTT

d_call: -
j_call: TRBJ1-4
clone_size: -
v_call: TRBV19
cdr3_aa: CASSPTAQYEKLFF
cdr3_nt: TGTGCCAGTAGTCCGACAGCCCAATATGAAAAACTGTTTTTT

d_call: -
j_call: TRBJ2-7
clone_size: few
v_call: TRBV7-9
cdr3_aa: CASSLGRVNEQYF
cdr3_nt: TGTGCCAGCAGCTTAGGAAGGGTAAACGAGCAGTACTTC

d_call: -
j_call: TRBJ2-2
clone_size: -
v_call: TRBV5-1
cdr3_aa: CASSLEGARGRIPGELFF
cdr3_nt: TGCGCCAGCAGCTTGGAGGGAGCTAGGGGAAGGATCCCCGGGGAGCTGTTTTTT

d_call: TRBD1
j_call: TRBJ1-6
clone_size: -
v_call: TRBV27
cdr3_aa: CASSSRNPGQGNSPLHF
cdr3_nt: TGTGCCAGTAGCAGCCGCAATCCGGGACAGGGTAATTCACCCCTCCACTTT

d_call: TRBD2
j_call: TRBJ2-7
clone_size: -
v_call: TRBV13
cdr3_aa: CASSIKAGDKHYEQYF
cdr3_nt: TGTGCCAGCTCAATCAAGGCGGGAGATAAGCACTACGAGCAGTACTTC

d_call: -
j_call: TRBJ2-1
clone_size: -
v_call: TRBV19
cdr3_aa: CASSPFKGVSYNEQFF
cdr3_nt: TGTGCCAGTAGTCCATTTAAGGGGGTCTCCTACAATGAGCAGTTCTTC

d_call: -
j_call: TRBJ2-5
clone_size: once
v_call: TRBV7-9
cdr3_aa: CASSFLDRQETQYF
cdr3_nt: TGTGCCAGCAGCTTCCTCGACAGACAAGAGACCCAGTACTTC

d_call: -
j_call: TRBJ2-5
clone_size: -
v_call: TRBV9
cdr3_aa: CASSVEAVQETQYF
cdr3_nt: TGTGCCAGCAGCGTAGAGGCAGTCCAAGAGACCCAGTACTTC

d_call: -
j_call: TRBJ1-1
clone_size: -
v_call: TRBV7-3
cdr3_aa: CASSLTGKNTEAFF
cdr3_nt: TGTGCCAGCAGCTTAACAGGCAAGAACACTGAAGCTTTCTTT

d_call: -
j_call: TRBJ1-5
clone_size: -
v_call: TRBV6-5
cdr3_aa: CASSYRLGGNQPQHF
cdr3_nt: TGTGCCAGCAGTTACCGGTTAGGGGGCAATCAGCCCCAGCATTTT

d_call: -
j_call: TRBJ2-1
clone_size: -
v_call: TRBV29-1
cdr3_aa: CSVLSLAPEQFF
cdr3_nt: TGCAGCGTTTTGTCTCTCGCGCCTGAGCAGTTCTTC

d_call: TRBD2
j_call: TRBJ2-1
clone_size: -
v_call: TRBV27
cdr3_aa: CASSGIWTSGTYNEQFF
cdr3_nt: TGTGCCAGCAGTGGAATTTGGACTAGCGGGACCTACAATGAGCAGTTCTTC

d_call: -
j_call: TRBJ1-5
clone_size: -
v_call: TRBV7-6
cdr3_aa: CASSWGSNQPQHF
cdr3_nt: TGTGCCAGCAGCTGGGGGTCGAATCAGCCCCAGCATTTT

d_call: TRBD1
j_call: TRBJ2-7
clone_size: -
v_call: TRBV28
cdr3_aa: CASRYYPGTGINEQYF
cdr3_nt: TGTGCCAGCAGATACTACCCCGGGACAGGGATTAACGAGCAGTACTTC

d_call: TRBD1
j_call: TRBJ1-2
clone_size: once
v_call: TRBV29-1
cdr3_aa: CSVSGTGDYGYTF
cdr3_nt: TGCAGCGTTTCCGGGACAGGGGACTATGGCTACACCTTC

d_call: TRBD1
j_call: TRBJ1-6
clone_size: -
v_call: TRBV5-1
cdr3_aa: CASSSGTGYSPLHF
cdr3_nt: TGCGCCAGCAGCTCCGGGACAGGGTATTCACCCCTCCACTTT

d_call: TRBD2
j_call: TRBJ2-3
clone_size: -
v_call: TRBV2
cdr3_aa: CASSPGGDTQYF
cdr3_nt: TGTGCCAGCAGTCCCGGGGGGGATACGCAGTATTTT

d_call: -
j_call: TRBJ2-1
clone_size: -
v_call: TRBV27
cdr3_aa: CASKMVGYNEQFF
cdr3_nt: TGTGCCAGTAAAATGGTCGGCTACAATGAGCAGTTCTTC

d_call: -
j_call: TRBJ2-7
clone_size: -
v_call: TRBV5-1
cdr3_aa: CASSGSSYEQYF
cdr3_nt: TGCGCCAGCAGCGGCAGCTCCTACGAGCAGTACTTC

d_call: -
j_call: TRBJ2-5
clone_size: -
v_call: TRBV13
cdr3_aa: CASCRGRYF
cdr3_nt: TGTGCCAGCTGCAGGGGTCGGTACTTC

d_call: -
j_call: TRBJ1-1
clone_size: -
v_call: TRBV2
cdr3_aa: CASSVLLNTEAFF
cdr3_nt: TGTGCCAGCAGTGTCCTCTTGAACACTGAAGCTTTCTTT

d_call: -
j_call: TRBJ1-5
clone_size: -
v_call: TRBV2
cdr3_aa: CASSVEAGDNQPQHF
cdr3_nt: TGTGCCAGCAGTGTCGAGGCAGGGGATAACCAGCCCCAGCATTTT

d_call: -
j_call: TRBJ2-7
clone_size: -
v_call: TRBV28
cdr3_aa: CASSMLVRYEQYF
cdr3_nt: TGTGCCAGCAGCATGTTGGTGAGATACGAGCAGTACTTC

d_call: TRBD1
j_call: TRBJ1-4
clone_size: -
v_call: TRBV28
cdr3_aa: CASIPGQGNEKLFF
cdr3_nt: TGTGCCAGTATTCCGGGACAGGGGAATGAAAAACTGTTTTTT

d_call: -
j_call: TRBJ2-7
clone_size: -
v_call: TRBV14
cdr3_aa: CASSHGPTYEQYF
cdr3_nt: TGTGCCAGCAGCCACGGGCCGACATACGAGCAGTACTTC

d_call: -
j_call: TRBJ2-7
clone_size: -
v_call: TRBV10-3
cdr3_aa: CAISVGGYEQYF
cdr3_nt: TGTGCCATCAGTGTAGGGGGTTACGAGCAGTACTTC

d_call: -
j_call: TRBJ2-7
clone_size: -
v_call: TRBV11-2
cdr3_aa: CASRAQSSYEQYF
cdr3_nt: TGTGCCAGCAGGGCACAGAGTTCCTACGAGCAGTACTTC

d_call: TRBD1
j_call: TRBJ2-1
clone_size: -
v_call: TRBV29-1
cdr3_aa: CSLWDSYNEQFF
cdr3_nt: TGCAGCTTATGGGACAGTTACAATGAGCAGTTCTTC

d_call: -
j_call: TRBJ1-1
clone_size: few
v_call: TRBV11-2
cdr3_aa: CASSPAGTGTEAFF
cdr3_nt: TGTGCCAGCAGCCCCGCGGGGACGGGCACTGAAGCTTTCTTT

d_call: -
j_call: TRBJ2-1
clone_size: -
v_call: TRBV27
cdr3_aa: CASTSRGALYNEQFF
cdr3_nt: TGTGCCAGCACGAGTCGCGGGGCCCTATACAATGAGCAGTTCTTC

d_call: -
j_call: TRBJ2-1
clone_size: -
v_call: TRBV10-1
cdr3_aa: CASSEWTDAYNEQFF
cdr3_nt: TGCGCCAGCAGTGAGTGGACGGACGCCTACAATGAGCAGTTCTTC

d_call: TRBD2
j_call: TRBJ2-1
clone_size: -
v_call: TRBV9
cdr3_aa: CASRREASSYNEQFF
cdr3_nt: TGTGCCAGCAGGCGGGAGGCAAGCTCCTACAATGAGCAGTTCTTC

d_call: TRBD1
j_call: TRBJ1-2
clone_size: -
v_call: TRBV5-1
cdr3_aa: CASSFMAGGDGYTF
cdr3_nt: TGCGCCAGCAGCTTTATGGCAGGGGGCGATGGCTACACCTTC

d_call: -
j_call: TRBJ1-6
clone_size: -
v_call: TRBV2
cdr3_aa: CASSDSYNSPLHF
cdr3_nt: TGTGCCAGCAGTGACTCCTATAATTCACCCCTCCACTTT

d_call: -
j_call: TRBJ1-5
clone_size: -
v_call: TRBV5-6
cdr3_aa: CASSLGPQPQHF
cdr3_nt: TGTGCCAGCAGCTTGGGACCACAGCCCCAGCATTTT

d_call: -
j_call: TRBJ2-7
clone_size: -
v_call: TRBV7-2
cdr3_aa: CASSLSPGPYEQYF
cdr3_nt: TGTGCCAGCAGCTTAAGTCCGGGGCCCTACGAGCAGTACTTC